The 18 T cell receptor beta chains given below trace back to one sample, sequenced in a study of CD8 T cells in Susac syndrome. RNA, at roughly 0.45 to 1 ug, was reverse transcribed with random hexamers. TCRdb ran MiXCR on the immunoSEQ multiplex PCR reads and lists one entry per CDR3 protein. In the table there are around 140,000 distinct CDR3 sequences, approximately 93% of which are singletons. The sample was CD4+ T cells from PBMCs. Receptor source: a human donor in good health.

The chain joins TRBV15 to TRBJ2-3; 7 bases match TRBD2. The CDR3 runs 16 residues. The germline gives CDR1 LNHNV, CDR2 YYDKDF (reference sequence). The junction had 5 bases not matched to a gene; V was cut back by 1 base and J by 1 base. Here the CDR3 reads CATSRGAGAGTDTQYF. The DNA for the CDR3 is TGTGCCACCAGCAGAGGTGCGGGAGCGGGCACAGATACGCAGTATTTT.

The rearrangement joins TRBV20-1 to TRBJ2-1, with D hard to call. The length of the CDR3 is 10 residues. Deletions cut 3 bases from V and 7 bases from J, with 4 bases between. The germline CDR1 and CDR2 sequences are DFQATT and SNEGSKA (reference sequence). As DNA, the CDR3 is TGCAGTGCTAGTTGGAATGAGCAGTTCTTC. Translating gives CSASWNEQFF.

The V call is TRBV2, the J call TRBJ2-7, with 8 bases that match TRBD1. Germline V gene lookup returns CDR1 SNHLY and CDR2 FYNNEI. The CDR3 is 13 amino acids. V trimming: 7 bases; J trimming: 6 bases; junction bases outside the gene matches: 8. The CDR3 protein is CASTAVQGGEQYF. Here the CDR3 DNA reads TGTGCCAGCACTGCGGTACAGGGGGGCGAGCAGTACTTC.

The chain uses TRBV5-1 and TRBJ1-4; the D is unclear. Germline V gene data show CDR1 as SGHRS and CDR2 as YFSETQ. The V end was cut by 2 bases, the J end by 3 bases, with 8 bases between. The length of the CDR3 is 14 residues. The CDR3 reads CASSLGQSNEKLFF. CDR3 DNA sequence: TGCGCCAGCAGCTTAGGGCAGTCTAATGAAAAACTGTTTTTT.

The chain has TRBV23-1 and TRBJ1-2, with 9 nucleotides matching TRBD1. TRBV23-1 is placed among ORFs of uncertain function. V was clipped by 0 bases and J by 4 bases; unmatched bases: 6. The CDR3 has 16 amino acids. CDR3 in DNA: TGCGCCAGCAGTCAATCGAAGGAGGGACAGGGCTATGGCTACACCTTC. This gives the protein CASSQSKEGQGYGYTF.

The V call is TRBV5-4, the J call TRBJ2-7; 12 nucleotides agree with TRBD1. Germline V gene data show CDR1 as SGHNT and CDR2 as YYREEE (reference sequence). V lost 4 bases to trimming and J lost 7 bases; unmatched junction nucleotides: 9. This CDR3 spans 15 amino acids. This chain's CDR3 is CASSPPGQGAGEQYF. DNA for the CDR3: TGTGCCAGCAGCCCCCCGGGACAGGGGGCGGGAGAGCAGTACTTC.

The chain recombines TRBV20-1 with TRBJ2-3; D perhaps matches TRBD2 (6 bases). From germline, CDR1 is DFQATT and CDR2 SNEGSKA (reference sequence). Trimming left V 6 bases short and J 1 base short, with 17 bases between. The CDR3 runs to 15 residues. The CDR3 DNA reads as TGCAGTGCCCCGGCGGGGCCCCCTCGCACAGATACGCAGTATTTT. It codes for CSAPAGPPRTDTQYF.

The chain uses TRBV20-1 and TRBJ2-7; 7 bases agree with TRBD1. CDR3 size: 15 residues. Germline loops: CDR1 DFQATT, CDR2 SNEGSKA (reference sequence). Trimming cost V 2 bases and J 0 bases; bases outside gene matches: 7. In DNA form, the CDR3 reads TGCAGTGCTAGACCGGACAGGAAGAGCTCCTACGAGCAGTACTTC. This translates into CSARPDRKSSYEQYF.

The chain combines TRBV12-5 with TRBJ2-1; D not certain. The ends were cut back, 7 bases at V and 9 bases at J, with 10 bases in the middle. The CDR3 loop spans 11 amino acids. From germline, CDR1 is LGHNT and CDR2 FRNRAP. The DNA of the CDR3 is TGTGCTAGTGCCCGAGGTGGTGAGCAGTTCTTC. This sequence encodes CASARGGEQFF. Full variable domain (rest looked up from reference TRBV12-5 and TRBJ2-1): DARVTQTPRHKVTEMGQEVTMRCQPILGHNTVFWYRQTMMQGLELLAYFRNRAPLDDSGMPKDRFSAEMPDATLATLKIQPSEPRDSAVYFCASARGGEQFFGPGTRLTVL.

The chain links TRBV11-2 to TRBJ2-7, with D maybe TRBD2 (7 bases). Trimming stripped 5 bases from V and 4 bases from J, with 12 bases between. Germline assignment: CDR1 SGHAT and CDR2 FQNNGV. This CDR3 has 13 residues. The CDR3 DNA reads as TGTGCCAGCAGCGTAGGGGGGGTATACGAGCAGTACTTC. It yields the protein CASSVGGVYEQYF.

This chain connects TRBV4-1 to TRBJ2-6; TRBD2 matches at 13 bases. Germline V gives CDR1 MGHRA, CDR2 YSYEKL. V lost 4 bases and J lost 4; bases outside the gene matches: 7. This CDR3 contains 18 residues. Here the CDR3 reads CASSPGLAGVLGANVLTF. CDR3 bases: TGCGCCAGCAGCCCAGGACTAGCGGGAGTGTTGGGGGCCAACGTCCTGACTTTC.

The V gene is TRBV7-6, the J gene TRBJ2-3; TRBD2 matches at 10 bases. Germline-derived CDR1 and CDR2 are SGHVS and FNYEAQ. This CDR3 is built from 16 residues. V lost 5 bases and J lost 8; bases outside the gene matches: 13. The CDR3 DNA reads TGTGCCAGCAGCACCCCTCGGGGAGCGGGAGGGGGTACGCAGTATTTT. This encodes CASSTPRGAGGGTQYF. Looking up the rest from reference TRBV7-6 and TRBJ2-3 gives the full variable domain: GAGVSQSPRYKVTKRGQDVALRCDPISGHVSLYWYRQALGQGPEFLTYFNYEAQQDKSGLPNDRFSAERPEGSISTLTIQRTEQRDSAMYRCASSTPRGAGGGTQYFGPGTRLTVL.

V is TRBV20-1 and J is TRBJ2-5; the D gene is possibly TRBD2 (6 bases). V lost 3 bases and J lost 5, with 10 bases in between. The CDR3 is 12 amino acids. Germline lookup yields CDR1 DFQATT and CDR2 SNEGSKA (reference sequence). The CDR3 loop is CSASIGGETQYF. As DNA, the CDR3 is TGCAGTGCTAGTATTGGGGGGGAGACCCAGTACTTC.

This clonotype was detected once. V usage is TRBV11-2 and J usage is TRBJ1-2, with TRBD1 as a possible D gene (5 bases). Germline CDR1 SGHAT, CDR2 FQNNGV. This CDR3 is built from 15 residues. Trimming left V 5 bases short and J 8 bases short, with 21 bases between. The CDR3 region has the DNA TGTGCCAGCAGCGCCGCCTTTGCAGGGCGGAGAGGCTACACCTTC. Amino acid sequence: CASSAAFAGRRGYTF.

This CDR3 is CASSQDPGSYTF. CDR3 coding DNA: TGTGCCAGCAGCCAAGACCCGGGGAGCTACACCTTC. The J gene is TRBJ1-2, the V gene TRBV3-1; no clear D gene. Germline CDR1 reads LGHDT; CDR2 reads YNNKEL (reference sequence). This CDR3 is 12 amino acids long. V lost 0 bases, J lost 9 bases, and 8 bases lay in between.

The J gene is TRBJ2-7, the V gene TRBV7-9; D is unclear. Trimming removed 3 bases at V and 0 bases at J, with 12 bases between. The CDR3 contains 15 residues. Germline V CDR1 and CDR2: SEHNR, FQNEAQ (reference sequence). This chain's CDR3 is CASSLTTRSSYEQYF. DNA of the CDR3: TGTGCCAGCAGCTTGACAACGCGGAGCTCCTACGAGCAGTACTTC.

V and J are TRBV4-1 and TRBJ2-5; TRBD2 aligns across 7 bases. The CDR3 length is 14 residues. V shed 2 bases, J shed 5 bases, and the junction held 5 bases outside the gene matches. Germline loops: CDR1 MGHRA, CDR2 YSYEKL. CDR3 nucleotide sequence: TGCGCCAGCAGCCAAAGCGGGGCGGGGGAGACCCAGTACTTC. It translates to CASSQSGAGETQYF.

The rearrangement uses TRBV6-5 and TRBJ2-7; weak D call: TRBD2 (5 bases). The germline V and J ends were trimmed by 6 bases and 6 bases, with 15 bases remaining between them. The germline gives CDR1 MNHEY, CDR2 SVGAGI. This CDR3 has 13 amino acids. For the CDR3, the DNA is TGTGCCAGCAGCCGGGGATATTCGGGCGAGCAGTACTTC. Protein product: CASSRGYSGEQYF.